This T cell receptor beta chain was retrieved from a study of early T cells in non-severe SARS-CoV-2 infection. At the level of the study: Unsorted whole-blood RNA was sequenced in bulk, leaving chains unpaired.

Study-level findings and limits: The study's VDJdb matching favored anti-spike CD8 responses and missed private and CD4 specificities.

The protocol attached unique molecular identifiers to individual cDNA molecules. From the 5' RACE reads, TCRdb called clonotypes with MiXCR, one entry per CDR3 protein. The data hold tens of thousands of distinct CDR3 sequences, with about 14% observed a single time. Worth noting for this clonotype: Antigen: not known.

Germline CDR1 reads SGHAT; CDR2 reads FQNNGV. Trimming at V came to 3 bases and at J to 7 bases, leaving 1 base not matched to a gene. CDR3 length: 13 amino acids. The receptor comes from an adult who was a healthcare worker with PCR-confirmed SARS-CoV-2 infection or an uninfected control (not recorded which). What was sequenced was whole blood. The chain combines TRBV11-2 with TRBJ1-5; 9 nucleotides agree with TRBD1. The CDR3 bases are TGTGCCAGCAGCTTGACAGGGGGGCAGCCCCAGCATTTT. It encodes CASSLTGGQPQHF.